The 21 T cell receptor beta chains given below trace back to one sample, sequenced in a study of T-cell reconstitution after alpha-beta-depleted transplantation in children. A library of TCRbeta sequences, prepared with unique molecular identifiers, was generated. TCRdb passed the PCR reads through MiXCR, listing each CDR3 protein once. The repertoire holds roughly 500,000 distinct CDR3 sequences, approximately 20% seen once, with approximately 3% in the top ten. The sample consisted of PBMCs from the stem cell graft donor, taken from the stem cell graft. The receptors shown here come from a human donor who donated a stem cell graft to a child with acute lymphoblastic leukemia.

The chain is built from TRBV12-3 or TRBV12-4 and TRBJ1-5, with D unresolved. The V gene lost 3 bases and the J gene lost 5 bases, with 11 bases spanning the gap. CDR3 length: 14 amino acids. The CDR3 bases are TGTGCCAGCAGTTTGGGCTCGCTAGATCAGCCCCAGCATTTT. Its protein product is CASSLGSLDQPQHF.

In its sample, this clonotype was seen a few times. This sequence joins TRBV29-1 and TRBJ2-2; TRBD1 aligns across 9 bases. V was pared by 7 bases and J by 4 bases, with 4 bases of the junction left unmatched. This CDR3 comprises 13 residues. Germline V CDR1 and CDR2: SQVTM, ANQGSEA. The CDR3 nucleotides are TGCAGCGGACGACAGGGGGGCACCGGGGAGCTGTTTTTT. Its protein product is CSGRQGGTGELFF.

This clonotype has just a few counts. This rearrangement joins TRBV4-1 to TRBJ1-2; 7 bases are a match to TRBD1. CDR3 length: 14 amino acids. Germline loops: CDR1 MGHRA, CDR2 YSYEKL. J lost 2 bases, V lost 1 base, and 1 base had no gene match. CDR3 in amino acids: CASSQVGQNYGYTF. The CDR3 DNA sequence: TGCGCCAGCAGCCAAGTGGGACAGAACTATGGCTACACCTTC.

This clonotype was seen more than once but under ten times. This chain joins TRBV4-2 and TRBJ1-1; D unresolved. The V gene lost 0 bases and the J gene lost 1 base, with 9 bases spanning the gap. CDR3 size: 15 residues. Germline CDR1 is LGHNA and CDR2 is YNFKEQ. CDR3 coding DNA: TGTGCCAGCAGCCAAGACGCGGCGAAGAACACTGAAGCTTTCTTT. Residues: CASSQDAAKNTEAFF.

V and J are TRBV20-1 and TRBJ2-7; 7 nucleotides line up with TRBD2. Trimming at V came to 7 bases and at J to 3 bases, leaving 9 bases not matched to a gene. The CDR3 is 13 amino acids. The germline V gene encodes CDR1 DFQATT and CDR2 SNEGSKA (reference sequence). The CDR3 DNA is TGCAGTGGCTTGTCGAGCGGGAACTACGAGCAGTACTTC. Amino acids: CSGLSSGNYEQYF.

The chain links TRBV4-1 to TRBJ2-7; the match to TRBD2 covers 10 bases. Germline assignment: CDR1 MGHRA and CDR2 YSYEKL. The V and J ends lost 1 base and 4 bases, in that order; junction bases with no gene match: 7. The CDR3 spans 16 residues. The CDR3: CASSQGWTSGTYEQYF. The DNA for the CDR3 is TGCGCCAGCAGCCAAGGTTGGACTAGCGGCACTTACGAGCAGTACTTC.

Only a few counts were recorded for this clonotype. The chain recombines TRBV9 with TRBJ2-7; TRBD2 aligns across 7 bases. CDR1 and CDR2 (germline): SGDLS, YYNGEE. Trimming cost V 0 bases and J 2 bases; bases outside gene matches: 5. The CDR3 contains 15 residues. CDR3 sequence reads: CASSVAGTITYEQYF. The CDR3 nucleotides read TGTGCCAGCAGCGTAGCCGGGACTATTACCTACGAGCAGTACTTC.

The chain uses TRBV12-3 or TRBV12-4 and TRBJ1-5, with D unresolved. V gave up 3 bases and J gave up 2 bases, with 8 bases separating them. The CDR3 is 14 amino acids. The DNA of the CDR3 is TGTGCCAGCAGTTTCGACGGGGGCAATCAGCCCCAGCATTTT. Its translation is CASSFDGGNQPQHF.

The chain recombines TRBV12-3 or TRBV12-4 with TRBJ2-4, with D possibly being TRBD2 (7 bases). The CDR3 loop spans 15 amino acids. The ends were cut back, 6 bases at V and 6 bases at J, with 18 bases in the middle. The CDR3 here is CASRPLQGGLNIQYF. The CDR3 DNA sequence: TGTGCCAGCAGACCCCTACAGGGAGGGCTAAACATTCAGTACTTC.

The chain employs TRBV29-1 and TRBJ2-1, with 8 bases identical to TRBD2. With V trimmed by 4 bases and J by 0 bases, 5 bases remained unmatched. This CDR3 spans 15 amino acids. The germline V gene encodes CDR1 SQVTM and CDR2 ANQGSEA. CDR3 sequence: CSVVKAGDSYNEQFF. CDR3 DNA sequence: TGCAGCGTTGTGAAAGCGGGAGACTCCTACAATGAGCAGTTCTTC.

The chain has TRBV6-1 and TRBJ2-4; tentatively, D is TRBD1 or TRBD2 (5 bases each). V was pared by 8 bases and J by 10 bases, with 15 bases between. CDR3 length: 12 residues. In germline, CDR1 is MNHNS, CDR2 SASEGT. CDR3 region: CASRGPLRIQYF. The CDR3 bases are TGTGCCAGCCGGGGACCTCTAAGGATTCAGTACTTC.

This clonotype has only a few counts. The CDR3 is CASSLPGQGKYSPLHF. The CDR3 coding sequence is TGTGCCAGCAGCCTTCCGGGACAGGGGAAATACTCACCCCTCCACTTT. The rearrangement uses TRBV3-1 and TRBJ1-6; 10 bases line up with TRBD1. Per the germline V gene, CDR1 is LGHDT and CDR2 is YNNKEL (reference sequence). Trimming took 4 bases from V and 10 from J; bases not matched to a gene: 10. The length of the CDR3 is 16 residues.

Regarding this clonotype: The junction departs from germline at one end; a sequencing error may be responsible. V and J are TRBV27 and TRBJ2-7; D may be TRBD1 or TRBD2 (5 bases each). In germline, CDR1 is MNHEY, CDR2 SMNVEV (reference sequence). The CDR3 is made up of 14 amino acids. The CDR3 is CASGFRDGAYEQYF. In DNA, the CDR3 is TGTGCCAGCGGTTTCCGGGACGGCGCCTACGAGCAGTACTTC.

There are a few counts of this clonotype. V and J are TRBV5-5 and TRBJ2-1; D is possibly TRBD1 or TRBD2 (5 bases each). Germline V gives CDR1 SGHKS, CDR2 YYEKEE (reference sequence). The CDR3 loop spans 12 amino acids. Trimming left V 1 base short and J 7 bases short, with 6 bases between. The CDR3 bases are TGTGCCAGCAGCTTGTGGGGGAATGAGCAGTTCTTC. Its translation is CASSLWGNEQFF.

This clonotype was found a few times. The chain uses TRBV7-2 and TRBJ2-1, with D possibly TRBD2 on 6 matching bases. Germline lookup yields CDR1 SGHTA and CDR2 FQGNSA. CDR3 length: 15 amino acids. The germline V and J ends were trimmed by 3 bases and 5 bases, with 14 bases remaining between them. DNA for the CDR3: TGTGCCAGCAGCTTTAAGGGGCCGGGAGACAATGAGCAGTTCTTC. Amino acids: CASSFKGPGDNEQFF.

This clonotype showed up just a few times. V usage is TRBV5-1 and J usage is TRBJ1-1, with 8 bases fitting TRBD1. Germline trimming cut 4 bases from V and 10 bases from J; bases unmatched to any gene: 15. In germline, CDR1 is SGHRS, CDR2 YFSETQ. The CDR3 totals 15 residues. The CDR3 reads CASSQGQALTLGAFF. The CDR3, as DNA: TGCGCCAGCAGCCAGGGACAGGCCCTGACTCTTGGAGCTTTCTTT.

This clonotype turned up a few times. This sequence joins TRBV27 and TRBJ2-3; 11 nucleotides align to TRBD2. V was clipped by 7 bases and J by 2 bases; unmatched bases: 8. Germline V lookup: CDR1 MNHEY, CDR2 SMNVEV (reference sequence). This CDR3 spans 16 amino acids. DNA for the CDR3: TGTGCCAGCAACTCCCCGACTAGCGGGATCACAGATACGCAGTATTTT. It specifies CASNSPTSGITDTQYF.

This clonotype was counted between two and nine times. J is TRBJ2-7 and V is TRBV14; D might be TRBD1 (6 bases). V lost 2 bases, J lost 2 bases, and 13 bases lay in between. The CDR3 covers 15 residues. CDR1 and CDR2 from the germline V gene are SGHDN and FVKESK. This chain's CDR3 is CASSQPDSLAYEQYF. CDR3 nucleotide sequence: TGTGCCAGCAGCCAACCGGACAGTTTGGCCTACGAGCAGTACTTC.

Only a few counts were recorded for this clonotype. The genes are TRBV15 and TRBJ2-7; maybe TRBD1 (6 bases). The V gene lost 1 base and the J gene lost 7 bases, with 20 bases spanning the gap. Per the germline V gene, CDR1 is LNHNV and CDR2 is YYDKDF (reference sequence). The CDR3 is 16 amino acids. The CDR3 is CATSRGYGTTGKEQYF. CDR3 nucleotide sequence: TGTGCCACCAGCAGAGGCTATGGGACCACAGGGAAGGAGCAGTACTTC.

The rearrangement links TRBV6-5 to TRBJ2-1; 11 positions agree with TRBD2. Germline assignment: CDR1 MNHEY and CDR2 SVGAGI. J lost 10 bases, V lost 0 bases, and 11 bases had no gene match. The CDR3 has 17 residues. In nucleotides, the CDR3 is TGTGCCAGCAGTTACTCCTCGGGACTAGCGGCCCCCGGGGAGCAGTTCTTC. Translation gives CASSYSSGLAAPGEQFF.

The CDR3 bases are TGTGCCAGCAGCTTAGGGTGGGCAGGGGTCTACAATGAGCAGTTCTTC. It encodes CASSLGWAGVYNEQFF. The gene calls are TRBV7-8 and TRBJ2-1, with D tentatively TRBD1 (6 bases). Deletions cut 1 base from V and 3 bases from J, with 13 bases between. This CDR3 has 16 residues. The germline V gene has CDR1 SGHVS and CDR2 FQNEAQ.